This entry is about one T cell receptor (beta chain). The record originates from a study of blood T cell repertoires in COVID-19. Study overall: Nucleic acid was either cDNA or gDNA, and it came from T cells, B-cell-depleted T cells, or PBMCs.

CDR1 and CDR2 (germline): SQVTM, ANQGSEA. V lost 6 bases and J lost 1, with 15 bases in between. This CDR3 contains 14 residues. Authors' data handling: Amplifying reference gene primers gave estimates of nucleated cell counts. Sequenced by immunoSEQ multiplex PCR; TCRdb stores in-frame clones only, minus some. V, J and clone size were drawn from that table, and D and trimming were deduced from the DNA. The sample contains some 200,000 clones, 80% of which appear only once. The genes are TRBV29-1 and TRBJ1-1; the D gene is possibly TRBD1 (5 bases). The clonotype was recovered from a woman aged 70-85 years with acute or convalescent COVID-19. The sequenced sample was peripheral blood. The CDR3 region is CSVNGGAGNTEAFF. The CDR3 DNA follows: TGCAGCGTCAATGGAGGGGCAGGGAACACTGAAGCTTTCTTT.